A selection of T cell receptor beta chains follows, all from one sample in a study of shared clonotypes between healthy human individuals. Some clones are missing from TCRdb's copy, which holds only in-frame ones; the method was immunoSEQ multiplex PCR. There are 1.5 million to 1.9 million clones in the sample; 98% occur only once, and 0.45% lies in the top ten. What was sequenced was naive CD4+ T cells sorted from blood. These receptors were obtained from a man aged 25 to 40 in good health. Each CDR3 is given without its conserved first and last residue. A D gene is named only where the DNA matches it firmly. A clone size is listed for some rows: how often the clone was seen (once, few, many), or a class if it is expanded.

J gene: TRBJ1-2; V gene: TRBV9; D gene: TRBD1; clone size: NA; CDR3 protein: ASSVDRGQGYGYT
J gene: TRBJ2-1; V gene: TRBV5-1; D gene: NA; clone size: NA; CDR3 protein: ASSWGQKVNEQF
J gene: TRBJ2-3; V gene: TRBV11-3; D gene: NA; clone size: NA; CDR3 protein: ASSDRDSTDTQY
J gene: TRBJ2-1; V gene: TRBV7-8; D gene: NA; clone size: NA; CDR3 protein: ASSLGVGEQF
J gene: TRBJ2-1; V gene: TRBV5-1; D gene: NA; clone size: NA; CDR3 protein: ASSLITSPDSYNEQF
J gene: TRBJ2-3; V gene: TRBV9; D gene: NA; clone size: NA; CDR3 protein: ASSSRLGTDTQY
J gene: TRBJ2-7; V gene: TRBV5-4; D gene: NA; clone size: NA; CDR3 protein: ASSSPGRVLSYEQY
J gene: TRBJ2-7; V gene: TRBV30; D gene: NA; clone size: NA; CDR3 protein: AWSTPKGGWDEQY
J gene: TRBJ2-2; V gene: TRBV25-1; D gene: NA; clone size: NA; CDR3 protein: ASRTTNTGELF
J gene: TRBJ1-2; V gene: TRBV5-1; D gene: NA; clone size: once; CDR3 protein: ASSSTGDYGYT
J gene: TRBJ2-1; V gene: TRBV19; D gene: TRBD2; clone size: NA; CDR3 protein: ASSMIVAGVTEQF
J gene: TRBJ1-1; V gene: TRBV5-1; D gene: NA; clone size: NA; CDR3 protein: ASSLDRTSNTEAF
J gene: TRBJ1-5; V gene: TRBV7-9; D gene: TRBD1; clone size: NA; CDR3 protein: ASSPVGRGVNQPQH
J gene: TRBJ1-2; V gene: TRBV7-2; D gene: NA; clone size: NA; CDR3 protein: ASSIIGRRGYT
J gene: TRBJ1-1; V gene: TRBV6-1; D gene: NA; clone size: NA; CDR3 protein: ASSAGGISTEAF
J gene: TRBJ2-5; V gene: TRBV14; D gene: NA; clone size: NA; CDR3 protein: ASSQALSIQETQY
J gene: TRBJ2-7; V gene: TRBV11-2; D gene: NA; clone size: once; CDR3 protein: ASSLREQY
J gene: TRBJ2-1; V gene: TRBV7-2; D gene: NA; clone size: NA; CDR3 protein: ASSFGRQGYNEQF
J gene: TRBJ1-5; V gene: TRBV18; D gene: NA; clone size: once; CDR3 protein: ASSPEIGSNQPQH
J gene: TRBJ2-7; V gene: TRBV29-1; D gene: TRBD1; clone size: NA; CDR3 protein: SVGTDPYEQY
J gene: TRBJ1-3; V gene: TRBV18; D gene: NA; clone size: NA; CDR3 protein: ASSPLDRGAGNTIY
J gene: TRBJ1-5; V gene: TRBV4-3; D gene: NA; clone size: NA; CDR3 protein: ASSQDQDQPQH
J gene: TRBJ2-1; V gene: TRBV28; D gene: NA; clone size: NA; CDR3 protein: ASSLNPINEQF
J gene: TRBJ2-1; V gene: TRBV5-8; D gene: NA; clone size: NA; CDR3 protein: ASSLVVVYRASYNEQF
J gene: TRBJ1-2; V gene: TRBV2; D gene: NA; clone size: few; CDR3 protein: ASRSDSAYGYT
J gene: TRBJ2-7; V gene: TRBV28; D gene: TRBD2; clone size: NA; CDR3 protein: ASKPPGLAGRGIYEQY
J gene: TRBJ2-7; V gene: TRBV14; D gene: NA; clone size: NA; CDR3 protein: ANSFQMDHEQY
J gene: TRBJ2-2; V gene: TRBV18; D gene: TRBD1; clone size: NA; CDR3 protein: ASSSTGINTGELF
J gene: TRBJ1-4; V gene: TRBV27; D gene: NA; clone size: NA; CDR3 protein: ASSSTSIATNEKLF
J gene: TRBJ1-2; V gene: TRBV19; D gene: NA; clone size: NA; CDR3 protein: ATEANYGYT
J gene: TRBJ2-2; V gene: TRBV5-4; D gene: TRBD2; clone size: NA; CDR3 protein: ASSSGSVTGELF
J gene: TRBJ2-1; V gene: TRBV11-2; D gene: NA; clone size: NA; CDR3 protein: ASSPLSGGGRNEQF
J gene: TRBJ1-2; V gene: TRBV7-2; D gene: NA; clone size: NA; CDR3 protein: ASSLRQVYGYT
J gene: TRBJ1-2; V gene: TRBV21-1; D gene: NA; clone size: NA; CDR3 protein: ASRPTRDT
J gene: TRBJ1-1; V gene: TRBV9; D gene: NA; clone size: NA; CDR3 protein: ASSVESTVNTEAF
J gene: TRBJ2-1; V gene: TRBV6-5; D gene: NA; clone size: NA; CDR3 protein: ASSTTRINEQF
J gene: TRBJ2-1; V gene: TRBV25-1; D gene: TRBD1; clone size: NA; CDR3 protein: ASSLGQGAGNEQF
J gene: TRBJ1-4; V gene: TRBV29-1; D gene: NA; clone size: few; CDR3 protein: SAAGDGREKLF
J gene: TRBJ2-5; V gene: TRBV5-1; D gene: NA; clone size: NA; CDR3 protein: ASSRTVQETQY
J gene: TRBJ2-7; V gene: TRBV6-5; D gene: TRBD2; clone size: NA; CDR3 protein: ASSYLGTSGYEQY